The following is a T cell receptor beta chain sequence with its context. The data were obtained in a study of shared clonotypes between healthy human individuals. Background on the study: Per-donor plates numbered three CD4 naive, three CD4 memory, two CD8 naive and one CD8 memory.

Trimming removed 5 bases from V and 4 bases from J, with 17 bases in between. The CDR3 consists of 15 residues. CDR1 and CDR2 (germline): MDHEN, SYDVKM. Profiling relied on immunoSEQ multiplex PCR, and the TCRdb table lists in-frame clones only, not all of them. The sample has roughly 220,000 clones, 60% to 80% seen once; the top ten hold 11%. The chain joins TRBV28 to TRBJ1-2; possibly TRBD1 for D (6 bases). Material for sequencing was memory CD4+ T cells sorted from blood. Stated subset: CD45RA-negative fraction. This receptor was identified in a man aged 25-45 years in good health. CDR3 coding DNA: TGTGCCAGCAGTAACCCCGGGGGGCTTAGCTATGGCTACACCTTC. Translating it yields CASSNPGGLSYGYTF.